This T cell receptor beta chain was obtained from a study of blood T cell repertoires in COVID-19. Across the study: Donors in the United States, Italy and Spain gave samples during acute or convalescent COVID-19. PBMCs, B-cell-depleted T cells, or T cells were the source of the cDNA or gDNA that made up the material.

This CDR3 spans 15 amino acids. Trimming took off 0 bases at V and 2 bases at J, with 11 bases between the two ends. Germline V lookup: CDR1 MNHEY, CDR2 SVGAGI. Authors' data handling: Estimation of nucleated cell counts relied on the amplification of reference gene primers. Assay used: immunoSEQ multiplex PCR; TCRdb lists only in-frame clones, some missing. That table is the source of V, J and clone size, and D and trimming were worked out from the DNA. The repertoire holds over 200,000 clones, 70% to 90% seen once, with approximately 2% in the top ten. The receptor's source is a man aged 30-40 years who had recovered from COVID-19. Sequenced sample: peripheral blood. The J gene is TRBJ2-7, the V gene TRBV6-5; no clear D gene. The DNA for the CDR3 is TGTGCCAGCAGTTACTCGAACAGCTTAACCTACGAGCAGTACTTC. As protein: CASSYSNSLTYEQYF.